The clone carrying this T cell receptor (beta chain) showed up just once. The data derive from a study of blood T cell repertoires in COVID-19. About the study: Collection of acute and convalescent COVID-19 samples took place in the United States, Italy and Spain.

This CDR3 comprises 14 residues. Trimming removed 3 bases from V and 8 bases from J, with 16 bases in between. Germline CDR1 and CDR2: MNHEY and SMNVEV (reference sequence). Profiling relied on immunoSEQ multiplex PCR, and the TCRdb table lists in-frame clones only, not all of them. Of approximately 200,000 clones in the sample, around 87% were seen once. The TCR originated in a woman aged 30 to 39 with active or convalescent COVID-19. This rearrangement joins TRBV27 to TRBJ1-2; the D gene is possibly TRBD1 (5 bases). Input material: peripheral blood. CDR3 nucleotides: TGTGCCAGCAGTTTTATGGGCGGAGCAGGGGGCTACACCTTC. Amino acids: CASSFMGGAGGYTF.